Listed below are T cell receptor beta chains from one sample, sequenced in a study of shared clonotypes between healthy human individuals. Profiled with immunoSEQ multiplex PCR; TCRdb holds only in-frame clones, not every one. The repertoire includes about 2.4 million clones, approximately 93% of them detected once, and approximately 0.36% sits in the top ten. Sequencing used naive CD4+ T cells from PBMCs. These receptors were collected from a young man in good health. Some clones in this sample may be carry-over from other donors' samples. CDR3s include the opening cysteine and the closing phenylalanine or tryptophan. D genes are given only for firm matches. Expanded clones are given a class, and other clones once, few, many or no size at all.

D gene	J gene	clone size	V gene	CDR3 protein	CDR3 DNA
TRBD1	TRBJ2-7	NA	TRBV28	CASRGRGHEQYF	TGTGCCAGCAGAGGTAGGGGGCACGAGCAGTACTTC
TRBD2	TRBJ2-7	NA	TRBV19	CASSPRPGLAGGATYEQYF	TGTGCCAGTAGTCCCCGCCCGGGACTAGCGGGAGGAGCCACCTACGAGCAGTACTTC
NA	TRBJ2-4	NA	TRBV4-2	CASSQAESGNKNIQYF	TGTGCCAGCAGCCAAGCAGAAAGCGGAAACAAAAACATTCAGTACTTC
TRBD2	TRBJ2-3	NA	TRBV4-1	CASSPGGARELADTQYF	TGCGCCAGCAGCCCCGGGGGGGCCAGGGAGTTGGCCGATACGCAGTATTTT
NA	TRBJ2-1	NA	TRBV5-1	CASSIQGPSYNEQFF	TGCGCCAGCAGCATACAGGGCCCCTCCTACAATGAGCAGTTCTTC
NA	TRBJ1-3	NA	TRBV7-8	CASSLGAVGNTIYF	TGTGCCAGCAGCTTAGGGGCAGTCGGAAACACCATATATTTT
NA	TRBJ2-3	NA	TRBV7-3	CASSLRRTDAGDTQYF	TGTGCCAGCAGCTTAAGAAGGACTGACGCGGGGGATACGCAGTATTTT
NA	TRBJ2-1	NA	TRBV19	CASSPGGTPNNEQFF	TGTGCCAGTAGCCCTGGGGGGACCCCGAACAATGAGCAGTTCTTC
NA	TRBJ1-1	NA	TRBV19	CASSRQGGPNTEAFF	TGTGCCAGTAGTAGGCAGGGCGGACCAAACACTGAAGCTTTCTTT
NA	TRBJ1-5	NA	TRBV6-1	CASSAGVRVRSNQPQHF	TGTGCCAGCAGTGCGGGGGTCCGGGTCCGTAGCAATCAGCCCCAGCATTTT
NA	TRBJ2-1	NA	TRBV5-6	CASSLEWNNEQFF	TGTGCCAGCAGCTTGGAGTGGAACAATGAGCAGTTCTTC
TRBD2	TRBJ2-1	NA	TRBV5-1	CASSSLAGVNNEQFF	TGCGCCAGCAGCTCCCTAGCGGGAGTCAACAATGAGCAGTTCTTC
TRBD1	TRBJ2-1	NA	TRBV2	CAIRDRAADEQFF	TGTGCCATACGGGACAGGGCGGCCGATGAGCAGTTCTTC
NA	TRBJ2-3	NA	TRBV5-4	CASSGRGDTQYF	TGTGCCAGCAGCGGGAGGGGGGATACGCAGTATTTT
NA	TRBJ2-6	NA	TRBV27	CASSLFRRGGSGANVLTF	TGTGCCAGCAGTTTATTTAGGCGTGGTGGCTCTGGGGCCAACGTCCTGACTTTC
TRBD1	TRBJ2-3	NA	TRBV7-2	CASSLPPGTASTDTQYF	TGTGCCAGCAGCTTACCCCCCGGGACAGCGTCCACAGATACGCAGTATTTT
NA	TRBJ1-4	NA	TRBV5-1	CASSAPGEKLFF	TGCGCCAGCAGCGCCCCGGGGGAAAAACTGTTTTTT
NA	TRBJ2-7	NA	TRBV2	CASSDGSRVQYF	TGTGCCAGCAGTGATGGAAGTCGGGTGCAGTACTTC
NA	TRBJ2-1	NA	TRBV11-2	CASSLVPGTVVNEQFF	TGTGCCAGCAGCTTAGTGCCCGGGACTGTCGTCAATGAGCAGTTCTTC
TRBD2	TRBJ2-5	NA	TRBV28	CASTLWGAGQETQYF	TGTGCCAGCACCCTGTGGGGAGCGGGACAAGAGACCCAGTACTTC
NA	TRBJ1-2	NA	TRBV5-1	CASSRGDLNYGYTF	TGCGCCAGCAGCCGCGGGGACCTCAACTATGGCTACACCTTC
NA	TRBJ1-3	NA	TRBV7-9	CASSFGEQLGNTIYF	TGTGCCAGCAGCTTCGGAGAACAGCTGGGAAACACCATATATTTT
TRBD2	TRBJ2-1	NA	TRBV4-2	CASSQPTSGRKNNEQFF	TGTGCCAGCAGCCAACCCACTAGCGGGAGGAAGAACAATGAGCAGTTCTTC
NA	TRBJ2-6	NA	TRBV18	CASSPLYGPGANVLTF	TGTGCCAGCTCACCACTTTATGGGCCTGGGGCCAACGTCCTGACTTTC
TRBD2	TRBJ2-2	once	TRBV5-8	CASSPGTSGNTGELFF	TGTGCCAGCAGCCCCGGGACTAGCGGGAACACCGGGGAGCTGTTTTTT
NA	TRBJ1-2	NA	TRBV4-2	CASSQEPRQGYGYTF	TGTGCCAGCAGCCAAGAACCCCGGCAGGGCTATGGCTACACCTTC
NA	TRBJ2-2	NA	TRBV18	CASSPSEAGELFF	TGTGCCAGCTCTCCCTCGGAGGCCGGGGAGCTGTTTTTT
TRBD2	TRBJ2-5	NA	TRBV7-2	CASSITGTKGETQYF	TGTGCCAGCAGCATAACCGGGACTAAAGGAGAGACCCAGTACTTC
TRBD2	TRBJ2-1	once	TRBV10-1	CASSESSGTPEQFF	TGCGCCAGCAGTGAGTCGAGCGGGACCCCAGAGCAGTTCTTC
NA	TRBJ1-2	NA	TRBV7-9	CASGVAGTAAYGYTF	TGTGCCAGTGGGGTGGCCGGAACAGCCGCCTATGGCTACACCTTC
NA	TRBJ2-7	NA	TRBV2	CASGTPTREQYF	TGTGCCAGCGGAACCCCCACACGCGAGCAGTACTTC
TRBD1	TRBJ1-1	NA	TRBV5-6	CASSGRGRGAFF	TGTGCCAGCAGCGGGAGGGGCAGGGGGGCTTTCTTT
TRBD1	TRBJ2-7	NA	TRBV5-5	CASSLGTGGGYEQYF	TGTGCCAGCAGCTTAGGGACAGGGGGCGGGTACGAGCAGTACTTC
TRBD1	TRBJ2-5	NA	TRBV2	CASGHRGAETQYF	TGTGCCAGCGGACACAGGGGCGCAGAGACCCAGTACTTC